This T cell receptor (beta chain) stems from a study of OX40 agonist ivuxolimab in advanced cancers. About the study as a whole: Ivuxolimab, which targeted the costimulatory receptor OX40 (CD134), was an agonistic, fully human IgG2 monoclonal antibody. In the dose-escalation cohort, 82.7% of patients were male, and the mean age was approximately 60 years, with a range of about 23 to 85. The paper reports the monotherapy dose-escalation portion (N ≈ 50 patients) of the phase I ivuxolimab trial. Intravenous ivuxolimab was administered to patients every 2 weeks at six dose levels: 0.01, 0.1, 0.3, 1.5, 3 and 10 mg/kg. Prior anti-PD-1, anti-PD-L1 or anti-CTLA-4 therapy was permitted, and 40% of dose-escalation patients had received checkpoint inhibitors. Partial responses occurred in three dose-escalation patients: two with cutaneous melanoma and one with hepatocellular carcinoma. Of the roughly 52 dose-escalation patients, hepatocellular carcinoma was present in roughly 19, melanoma in about 15, renal cell carcinoma in 9 and head and neck cancer in 9. Peripheral TCRbeta sequencing was intended to test whether TCR sequence diversity was altered and clonal T-cell expansion was caused by ivuxolimab. Paper-wide results and their limitations: Low levels of normalized T-cell clonal expansion were also seen in some nonresponding patients. After ivuxolimab, expanded clones were on average more numerous among CD8+ T cells than among CD4+ T cells. At doses from 0.1 to 3.0 mg/kg, clonal expansion was seen in both CD4+ and CD8+ blood T cells between baseline and week 6. The antigen specificity of the clonally expanded peripheral T cells was not determined. In partial responders in the 0.1-3.0 mg/kg groups, normalized peripheral clonal expansion was found to be among the lowest, especially among CD8+ T cells.

This clone has just a few counts. The antigen it recognizes is unknown. Within one base of it there is no much larger clone, and no base qualities were kept. Genomic DNA was extracted from sorted cells for sequencing of the TCRbeta CDR3 region. The immunoSEQ Assay was used to sequence the TCRbeta CDR3 regions. The immuneACCESS repertoire file appears here via TCRdb, limited to in-frame rearrangements. These files lack a portion of the clones; in checked studies, under half of the deficit traces to unresolved V genes, and the cause of the others is not known. The sample includes some 71,000 clones, with 84% observed a single time. The ten biggest clones cover around 0.84% of the sample. The trial excluded patients who had a history of autoimmune disease or who were on systemic immunosuppression. Peripheral blood for TCR sequencing was drawn from every dose cohort at baseline, at cycle 4 day 1 and at cycle 7 day 1. The samples were drawn from a first-in-human, open-label, multicenter phase I dose-escalation trial of ivuxolimab. Adults with locally advanced or metastatic melanoma, renal cell carcinoma, hepatocellular carcinoma or head and neck squamous cell carcinoma were enrolled in the trial. Before TCR sequencing, CD4+ T cells and CD8+ T cells from peripheral blood were sorted into separate populations.

This specimen was CD4+ or CD8+ T cells sorted from blood, taken in a trial of the OX40 agonist ivuxolimab. The TCR originated in an adult with an advanced solid tumor such as melanoma, head and neck, liver or kidney cancer.

In nucleotide form, the sequence is TGTGCCAGCTCACCAGTCAGGGGGACTAGCAATCAGCCCCAGCATTTT. This yields the protein CASSPVRGTSNQPQHF. The chain couples TRBV18 to TRBJ1-5, with 7 junctional bases fitting TRBD1. The CDR3 runs 16 residues from the cysteine to the phenylalanine. The sequence is cut down to CDR3 DNA, 48 bases in frame from base 1. Trimming leaves V shorter by 2 bases and J shorter by 0 bases, with the junction holding 4 bases beyond the gene matches. CDR1 and CDR2 (KGHSH, LQKENI) derive from the germline V gene. Supplemented by the reference TRBV18 and TRBJ1-5 proteins around the CDR3, the complete variable domain is NAGVMQNPRHLVRRRGQEARLRCSPMKGHSHVYWYRQLPEEGLKFMVYLQKENIIDESGMPKERFSAEFPKEGPSILRIQQVVRGDSAAYFCASSPVRGTSNQPQHFGDGTRLSIL.